These 17 T cell receptor beta chains were sequenced from one sample in a study of T cells in Graves' hyperthyroidism and ophthalmopathy. Amplification of TCR beta CDR3 regions used RNA as the template. First-round RT-PCR with HTBI primers amplified the TCR CDR3 region. One entry per CDR3 protein, called by TCRdb with MiXCR from the multiplex PCR reads. The sample carries over 300,000 distinct CDR3 sequences, approximately 13% recorded once. Source material: blood. Receptor source: a woman aged 40 to 50 with Graves' ophthalmopathy.

The V call is TRBV5-5, the J call TRBJ2-3; 8 positions match TRBD2. This CDR3 is 15 amino acids long. Trimming at V came to 10 bases and at J to 2 bases, leaving 12 bases not matched to a gene. Germline values: CDR1 SGHKS, CDR2 YYEKEE (reference sequence). The CDR3 region has the DNA TGTGCCGGTAGCGGGGAGGGGGGGGCCACAGATACGCAGTATTTT. It yields the protein CAGSGEGGATDTQYF.

This chain uses TRBV18 with TRBJ2-5, with D hard to call. The CDR3 contains 14 residues. The V gene's germline CDR1 is KGHSH and CDR2 LQKENI. Trimming cost V 1 base and J 0 bases, with 6 bases left between them. DNA for the CDR3: TGTGCCAGCTCACCACGTGCGAACCAAGAGACCCAGTACTTC. Its protein product is CASSPRANQETQYF.

This clonotype has a count of ten or more. V gene TRBV15 combines with J gene TRBJ1-2; D gene ambiguous. The CDR3 is made up of 13 amino acids. CDR1 and CDR2 from the germline V gene are LNHNV and YYDKDF (reference sequence). V shed 1 base and J shed 2 bases, with 5 bases lying between them. This CDR3 is CATSRVENYGYTF. The CDR3 coding sequence is TGTGCCACCAGCAGAGTGGAGAACTATGGCTACACCTTC.

This clonotype has a handful of counts. The gene calls are TRBV30 and TRBJ1-2; 7 bases are shared with TRBD1. CDR3 length: 12 residues. Per the germline V gene, CDR1 is GTSNPN and CDR2 is SVGIG (reference sequence). J lost 8 bases, V lost 2 bases, and 5 bases had no gene match. The DNA for the CDR3 is TGTGCCTGGAGTAAGACAGGGAAGGGCTACACCTTC. It yields the protein CAWSKTGKGYTF.

This clonotype was counted many times. J is TRBJ1-5 and V is TRBV11-2, with no clear D. The CDR3 contains 13 residues. V lost 0 bases, J lost 3 bases, and 3 bases lay in between. The germline gives CDR1 SGHAT, CDR2 FQNNGV. The CDR3 bases are TGTGCCAGCAGCTTAGAGATCAATCAGCCCCAGCATTTT. Encoded protein: CASSLEINQPQHF.

The chain has TRBV10-1 and TRBJ1-1; a weak D match, TRBD1 (6 bases). Looked up from germline, CDR1 is WNHNN and CDR2 is SYGVQD (reference sequence). V was trimmed by 5 bases and J by 1 base, leaving 17 bases between them. This CDR3 is 16 amino acids long. The CDR3 nucleotides read TGCGCCAGCAGTACCTTTACGGACAGCCCGAACACTGAAGCTTTCTTT. It translates to CASSTFTDSPNTEAFF.

Of note for this clonotype: A read error may explain this, as a much larger clone is one base away. The CDR3 DNA sequence: TGTGCTAGTGGTTTGGGTGGTACGACTGAAGCTTCCTTT. Translation gives CASGLGGTTEASF. V and J are TRBV12-5 and TRBJ1-1; D gene uncertain. Germline CDR1 reads LGHNT; CDR2 reads FRNRAP. CDR3 length equals 13 residues.

In its sample, this clonotype was seen a few times. CDR3 DNA sequence: TGTGCCAGCAGTCCTCCCAGGACAGGGATGTATCAGCCCCAGCATTTT. It codes for CASSPPRTGMYQPQHF. The chain uses TRBV28 and TRBJ1-5; 8 positions match TRBD1. CDR1 is MDHEN and CDR2 is SYDVKM in the germline V gene. The trim removed 5 bases at V and 5 bases at J, leaving 11 bases unmatched. This CDR3 contains 16 residues.

This clonotype was seen many times. The rearrangement links TRBV9 to TRBJ2-5; 12 nucleotides line up with TRBD2. This CDR3 contains 15 residues. The junction had 2 bases not matched to a gene; V was cut back by 3 bases and J by 2 bases. Germline V CDR1 and CDR2: SGDLS, YYNGEE. CDR3 sequence: CASSETSGRQETQYF. For the CDR3, the DNA is TGTGCCAGCAGCGAGACTAGCGGGAGACAAGAGACCCAGTACTTC.

This clonotype was counted at least ten times. The rearrangement joins TRBV6-5 to TRBJ2-5; D perhaps matches TRBD1 (6 bases). The CDR3 runs 16 residues. CDR1 and CDR2 from the germline V gene are MNHEY and SVGAGI. The V end lost 0 bases, the J end lost 5 bases, and 16 bases lay between the germline ends. The CDR3 DNA sequence: TGTGCCAGCAGTTACTCCTGGGAGAACCAGGGGGAGACCCAGTACTTC. As protein: CASSYSWENQGETQYF.

This clonotype was recorded at least ten times. V and J are TRBV5-8 and TRBJ2-1; 15 bases agree with TRBD2. The CDR3 runs to 17 residues. V shed 2 bases, J shed 9 bases, and the junction held 9 bases outside the gene matches. In germline, CDR1 is SGHTS, CDR2 YDEGEE. The DNA for the CDR3 is TGTGCCAGCAGCTTCCTCGGACTAGCGGGAGGGGGGGGTGAGCAGTTCTTC. It encodes CASSFLGLAGGGGEQFF. The whole variable domain, remainder taken from reference TRBV5-8 and TRBJ2-1, is EAGVTQSPTHLIKTRGQQATLRCSPISGHTSVYWYQQALGLGLQFLLWYDEGEERNRGNFPPRFSGRQFPNYSSELNVNALELEDSALYLCASSFLGLAGGGGEQFFGPGTRLTVL.

This clonotype was counted between two and nine times. The chain recombines TRBV6-5 with TRBJ2-7; D not resolved. The CDR3 runs to 14 residues. Germline V CDR1 and CDR2: MNHEY, SVGAGI. V was shortened by 0 bases and J by 3 bases, with 9 bases between the two germline ends. The CDR3 DNA sequence: TGTGCCAGCAGTTACTCGAACAGAGGCTACGAGCAGTACTTC. It encodes CASSYSNRGYEQYF.

This clonotype appeared a single time. J is TRBJ2-7 and V is TRBV15; D perhaps matches TRBD1 (5 bases). From germline, CDR1 is LNHNV and CDR2 YYDKDF (reference sequence). This CDR3 is 14 amino acids long. Deletions cut 3 bases from V and 3 bases from J, with 12 bases between. The chain's CDR3 is CATSRLQALYEQYF. The CDR3 nucleotides are TGTGCCACCAGCAGGTTACAGGCACTCTACGAGCAGTACTTC.

The rearrangement links TRBV7-6 to TRBJ1-2, with D unresolved. From germline, CDR1 is SGHVS and CDR2 FNYEAQ. With 0 bases removed from V and 6 bases from J, the gap between germline ends came to 11 bases. The CDR3 totals 14 residues. The CDR3 sequence: CASSLAEGFHGYTF. CDR3 coding DNA: TGTGCCAGCAGCTTAGCGGAAGGGTTTCATGGCTACACCTTC.

CDR3 residues: CASSVGGAPANEKLFF. Written as DNA, the CDR3 is TGTGCCAGCAGTGTGGGGGGGGCGCCTGCTAATGAAAAACTGTTTTTT. The rearrangement links TRBV6-1 to TRBJ1-4; D might be TRBD1 (6 bases). The CDR3 spans 16 residues. V was clipped by 4 bases and J by 3 bases, with 15 bases between them. Germline CDR1 reads MNHNS; CDR2 reads SASEGT.

This clonotype was recorded many times. V and J are TRBV7-9 and TRBJ2-5; D gene ambiguous. V was cut by 6 bases and J by 2 bases, with 13 bases left in between. The CDR3 runs to 14 residues. CDR1 SEHNR and CDR2 FQNEAQ come from the germline V gene (reference sequence). This CDR3 reads CASSYGSPQETQYF. CDR3 in DNA: TGTGCCAGCAGTTATGGTTCTCCACAAGAGACCCAGTACTTC.

In its sample, this clonotype was seen a few times. This chain links TRBV6-1 with TRBJ2-3, with 8 bases fitting TRBD1. Losses at the gene ends were 5 bases for V and 1 base for J; bases not matched to a gene: 5. Germline V gene sequence: CDR1 MNHNS, CDR2 SASEGT. This CDR3 region has 15 residues. The DNA for the CDR3 is TGTGCCAGCAGTAGACAGGGGACGGGCACAGATACGCAGTATTTT. It codes for CASSRQGTGTDTQYF.